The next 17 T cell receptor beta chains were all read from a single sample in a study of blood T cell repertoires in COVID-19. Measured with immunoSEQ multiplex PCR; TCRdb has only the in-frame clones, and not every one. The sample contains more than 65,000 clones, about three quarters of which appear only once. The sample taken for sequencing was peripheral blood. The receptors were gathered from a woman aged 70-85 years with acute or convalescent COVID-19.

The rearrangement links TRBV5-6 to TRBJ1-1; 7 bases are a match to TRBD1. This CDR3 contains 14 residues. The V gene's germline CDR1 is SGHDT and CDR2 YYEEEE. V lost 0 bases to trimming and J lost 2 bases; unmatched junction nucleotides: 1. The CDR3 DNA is TGTGCCAGCAGCTTGGGGGACAGAAACACTGAAGCTTTCTTT. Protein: CASSLGDRNTEAFF.

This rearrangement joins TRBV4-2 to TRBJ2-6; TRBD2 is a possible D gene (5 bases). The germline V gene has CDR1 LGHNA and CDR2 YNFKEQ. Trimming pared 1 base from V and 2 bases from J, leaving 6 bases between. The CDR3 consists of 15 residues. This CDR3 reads CASSQGGTGANVLTF. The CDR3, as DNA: TGTGCCAGCAGCCAAGGAGGGACTGGGGCCAACGTCCTGACTTTC.

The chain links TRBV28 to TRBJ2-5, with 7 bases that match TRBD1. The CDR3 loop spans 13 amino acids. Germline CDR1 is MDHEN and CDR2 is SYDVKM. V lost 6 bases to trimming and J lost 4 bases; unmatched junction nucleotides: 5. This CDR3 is CASRQTGRETQYF. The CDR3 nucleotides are TGTGCCAGCAGACAGACAGGGAGAGAGACCCAGTACTTC.

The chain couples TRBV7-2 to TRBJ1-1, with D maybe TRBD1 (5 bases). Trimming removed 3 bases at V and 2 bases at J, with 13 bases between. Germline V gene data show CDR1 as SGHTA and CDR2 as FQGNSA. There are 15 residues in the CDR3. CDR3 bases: TGTGCCAGCAGCTTTAGTTCCGGGGGTAACACTGAAGCTTTCTTT. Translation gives CASSFSSGGNTEAFF.

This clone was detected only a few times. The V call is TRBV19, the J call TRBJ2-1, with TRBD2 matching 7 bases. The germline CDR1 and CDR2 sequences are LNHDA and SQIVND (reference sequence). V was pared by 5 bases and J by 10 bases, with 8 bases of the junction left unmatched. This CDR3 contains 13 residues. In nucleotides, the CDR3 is TGTGCCAGTAGTCCCCCGGAGCGGGACGAGCAGTTCTTC. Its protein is CASSPPERDEQFF.

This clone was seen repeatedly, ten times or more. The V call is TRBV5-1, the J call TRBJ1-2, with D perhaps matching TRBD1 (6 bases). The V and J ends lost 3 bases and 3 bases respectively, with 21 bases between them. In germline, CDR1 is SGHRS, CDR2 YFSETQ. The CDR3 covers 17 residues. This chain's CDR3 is CASSSGRRGQPYYGYTF. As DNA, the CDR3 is TGCGCCAGCAGCTCCGGACGACGAGGACAGCCATACTATGGCTACACCTTC.

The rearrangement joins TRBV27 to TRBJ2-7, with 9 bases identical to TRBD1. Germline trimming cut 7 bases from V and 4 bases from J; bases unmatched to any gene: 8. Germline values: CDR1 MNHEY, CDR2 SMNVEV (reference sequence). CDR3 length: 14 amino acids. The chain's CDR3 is CASTPGTGKYEQYF. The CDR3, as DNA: TGTGCCAGCACCCCCGGGACAGGGAAGTACGAGCAGTACTTC.

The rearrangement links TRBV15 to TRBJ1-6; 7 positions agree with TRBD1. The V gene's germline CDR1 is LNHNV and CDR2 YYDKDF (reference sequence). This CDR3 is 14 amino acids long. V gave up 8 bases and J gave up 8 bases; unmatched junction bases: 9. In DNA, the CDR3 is TGTGCCACCCAGGAGGGGGCGGGATATTCACCCCTCCACTTT. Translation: CATQEGAGYSPLHF.

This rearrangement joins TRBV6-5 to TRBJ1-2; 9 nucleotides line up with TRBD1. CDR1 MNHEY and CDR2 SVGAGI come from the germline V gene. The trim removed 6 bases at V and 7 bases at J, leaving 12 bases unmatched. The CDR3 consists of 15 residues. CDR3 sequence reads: CASRAKGQGKFGYTF. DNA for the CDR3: TGTGCCAGCAGGGCTAAGGGACAGGGAAAATTTGGCTACACCTTC.

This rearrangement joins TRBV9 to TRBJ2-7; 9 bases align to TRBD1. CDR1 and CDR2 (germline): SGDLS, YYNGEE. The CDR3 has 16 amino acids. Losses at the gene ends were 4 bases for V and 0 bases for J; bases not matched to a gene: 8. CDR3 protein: CASSPRQGDYSYEQYF. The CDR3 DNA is TGTGCCAGCAGCCCAAGACAGGGGGATTACTCCTACGAGCAGTACTTC.

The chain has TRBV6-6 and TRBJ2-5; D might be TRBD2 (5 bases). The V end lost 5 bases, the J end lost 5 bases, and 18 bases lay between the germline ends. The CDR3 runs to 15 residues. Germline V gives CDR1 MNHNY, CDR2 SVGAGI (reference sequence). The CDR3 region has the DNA TGTGCCAGCAGTCCTAGCTCCTGGTGGGAGGAGACCCAGTACTTC. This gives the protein CASSPSSWWEETQYF.

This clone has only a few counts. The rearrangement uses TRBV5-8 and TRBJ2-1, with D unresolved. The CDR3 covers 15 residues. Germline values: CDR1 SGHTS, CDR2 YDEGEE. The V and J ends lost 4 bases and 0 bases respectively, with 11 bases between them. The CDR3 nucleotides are TGTGCCAGCAGCCTTCAGAGGAGCTCCTACAATGAGCAGTTCTTC. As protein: CASSLQRSSYNEQFF.

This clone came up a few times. CDR3: CASSSVRGAQYF. The CDR3 nucleotides read TGTGCCAGCAGCTCCGTCCGGGGGGCGCAGTATTTT. The chain joins TRBV7-3 to TRBJ2-3; 7 bases agree with TRBD2. The CDR3 extends over 12 amino acids. V lost 4 bases, J lost 10 bases, and 5 bases stayed unmatched. Per the germline V gene, CDR1 is SGHTA and CDR2 is FQGTGA.

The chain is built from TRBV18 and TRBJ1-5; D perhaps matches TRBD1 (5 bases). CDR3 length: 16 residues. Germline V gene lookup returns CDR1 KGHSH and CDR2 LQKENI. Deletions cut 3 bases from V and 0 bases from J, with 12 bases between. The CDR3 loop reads CASSPGQATSNQPQHF. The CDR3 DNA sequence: TGTGCCAGCTCACCGGGGCAGGCAACTAGCAATCAGCCCCAGCATTTT.

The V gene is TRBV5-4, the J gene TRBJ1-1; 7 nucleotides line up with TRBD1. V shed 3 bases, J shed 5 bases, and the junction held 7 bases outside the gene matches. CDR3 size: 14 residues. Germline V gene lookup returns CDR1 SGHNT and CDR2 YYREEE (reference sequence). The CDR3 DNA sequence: TGTGCCAGCAGCTGGACAGGCGGCGGGACTGAAGCTTTCTTT. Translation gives CASSWTGGGTEAFF.

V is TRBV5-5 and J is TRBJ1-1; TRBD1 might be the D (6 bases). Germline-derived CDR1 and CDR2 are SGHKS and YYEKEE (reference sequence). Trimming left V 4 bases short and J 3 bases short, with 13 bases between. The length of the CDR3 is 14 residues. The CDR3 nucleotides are TGTGCCAGCAGCGCCACAGGGTTAGACACTGAAGCTTTCTTT. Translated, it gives CASSATGLDTEAFF. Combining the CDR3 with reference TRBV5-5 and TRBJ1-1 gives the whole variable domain DAGVTQSPTHLIKTRGQQVTLRCSPISGHKSVSWYQQVLGQGPQFIFQYYEKEERGRGNFPDRFSARQFPNYSSELNVNALLLGDSALYLCASSATGLDTEAFFGQGTRLTVV.

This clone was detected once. In nucleotides, the CDR3 is TGCGCCAGCAGCCTACAACCCCCCCGGGACAGGGGGCGGACTGAAGCTTTCTTT. It is translated as CASSLQPPRDRGRTEAFF. V gene TRBV4-1 combines with J gene TRBJ1-1, with 12 bases lining up with TRBD1. The CDR3 length is 18 residues. The V gene end was trimmed by 4 bases and the J gene end by 5 bases; junction bases not matched to a gene: 14. The germline V gene encodes CDR1 MGHRA and CDR2 YSYEKL.